These 28 T cell receptor beta chains originate from one sample sequenced in a study of vaccination and CD4 T cells after COVID-19. The Oncomine TCR Beta short-read assay was applied to DNA of cultured CD4+ T cells. TCRdb re-called the PCR reads with MiXCR, one entry per CDR3 protein. Here the sample spans 15,000 to 20,000 distinct CDR3 sequences, roughly three fifths being singletons. No cognate antigen is known for these TCRs. Noted treatment: roughly nine-day PBMC culture with coronavirus spike peptide pools or control peptides (ViraFEST assay). Sequenced input: CD4+ T cells from blood, cultured in vitro. These receptors were collected from a human donor who had recovered from COVID-19.

This clonotype was counted a few times. The genes are TRBV20-1 and TRBJ2-3, with 8 bases that match TRBD2. Germline V gene data show CDR1 as DFQATT and CDR2 as SNEGSKA (reference sequence). V gave up 3 bases and J gave up 0 bases; unmatched junction bases: 8. The CDR3 has 16 residues. This CDR3 is CSASSPGGGSTDTQYF. The CDR3 DNA sequence: TGCAGTGCTAGTAGCCCGGGGGGGGGAAGCACAGATACGCAGTATTTT.

The V call is TRBV7-8, the J call TRBJ2-1; 11 bases align to TRBD2. Germline CDR1 SGHVS, CDR2 FQNEAQ. Unmatched junction bases numbered 4, after V lost 3 bases and J lost 6 bases. The CDR3 has 15 amino acids. The CDR3 here is CASSFLGTSGNEQFF. The CDR3 bases are TGTGCCAGCAGCTTCCTTGGGACTAGCGGCAATGAGCAGTTCTTC.

This clonotype was seen a handful of times. The rearrangement links TRBV19 to TRBJ1-1; the match to TRBD1 covers 10 bases. The length of the CDR3 is 14 residues. Germline V gene lookup returns CDR1 LNHDA and CDR2 SQIVND (reference sequence). The V segment lost 3 bases and the J segment 5 bases; nucleotides outside the gene matches: 3. The CDR3 DNA follows: TGTGCCAGTAGTATCGACAGGGGGCCGACTGAAGCTTTCTTT. This gives the protein CASSIDRGPTEAFF.

The chain carries TRBV6-2 or TRBV6-3 and TRBJ1-1, with D perhaps matching TRBD1 (6 bases). The CDR3 has 14 amino acids. Germline V gene lookup returns CDR1 MNHEY and CDR2 SVGEGT. V was trimmed by 2 bases and J by 0 bases, leaving 7 bases between them. The CDR3 sequence is CASSYTGMNTEAFF. As DNA, the CDR3 is TGTGCCAGCAGTTACACAGGGATGAACACTGAAGCTTTCTTT.

The V and J genes are TRBV30 and TRBJ2-3, with 7 nucleotides matching TRBD1. The CDR3 length is 12 residues. Germline V gene data show CDR1 as GTSNPN and CDR2 as SVGIG (reference sequence). Losses at the gene ends were 1 base for V and 9 bases for J; bases not matched to a gene: 4. CDR3 sequence (DNA): TGTGCCTGGAGTGGACAGGGCGGGACGCAGTATTTT. This translates into CAWSGQGGTQYF.

A single count supports this clonotype. The V and J genes are TRBV27 and TRBJ1-5; D is perhaps TRBD1 (6 bases). V was trimmed by 4 bases and J by 4 bases, leaving 14 bases between them. Germline V gives CDR1 MNHEY, CDR2 SMNVEV (reference sequence). The CDR3 is made up of 15 amino acids. The CDR3 here is CASSSHARGNQPQHF. CDR3 DNA: TGTGCCAGCAGTTCCCATGCTAGGGGGAATCAGCCCCAGCATTTT.

Regarding this clonotype: Sequence at one end of the junction differs from germline and may be a read error. V usage is TRBV20-1 and J usage is TRBJ2-3; no clear D. The CDR3 spans 14 residues. The germline gives CDR1 DFQATT, CDR2 SNEGSKA (reference sequence). As DNA, the CDR3 is TGCAGTGCTAGTCGACCCCTTAGCACAGATACGCGGTATTTT. Amino acid sequence: CSASRPLSTDTRYF.

This sequence joins TRBV7-2 and TRBJ2-7, with 10 bases that match TRBD2. The CDR3 is made up of 15 amino acids. The V and J ends lost 5 bases and 0 bases, in that order; junction bases with no gene match: 4. Germline CDR1 is SGHTA and CDR2 is FQGNSA. The CDR3 nucleotides are TGTGCCAGCAGCACGACTAGCGGGTTCTCCTACGAGCAGTACTTC. Protein sequence: CASSTTSGFSYEQYF.

This clonotype has only a few counts. V and J are TRBV7-3 and TRBJ1-2; 10 nucleotides match TRBD1. The CDR3 contains 14 residues. V gave up 5 bases and J gave up 8 bases; unmatched junction bases: 8. CDR1 and CDR2 (germline): SGHTA, FQGTGA. CDR3 nucleotides: TGTGCCAGCAGCCCATCCGGGACAGGGGTCGGCTACACCTTC. It specifies CASSPSGTGVGYTF.

The chain has TRBV5-1 and TRBJ2-1; 8 bases align to TRBD1. J lost 12 bases, V lost 3 bases, and 17 bases had no gene match. From germline, CDR1 is SGHRS and CDR2 YFSETQ. The CDR3 covers 16 residues. CDR3 in amino acids: CASSSGPDRGTLGQFF. The CDR3 DNA sequence: TGCGCCAGCAGCTCGGGACCCGACAGGGGCACCCTTGGGCAGTTCTTC. Together with reference TRBV5-1 and TRBJ2-1, the CDR3 gives the full variable domain: KAGVTQTPRYLIKTRGQQVTLSCSPISGHRSVSWYQQTPGQGLQFLFEYFSETQRNKGNFPGRFSGRQFSNSRSEMNVSTLELGDSALYLCASSSGPDRGTLGQFFGPGTRLTVL.

V and J are TRBV7-2 and TRBJ2-5; 7 bases are a match to TRBD1. Germline CDR1 and CDR2: SGHTA and FQGNSA. The CDR3 spans 14 residues. V lost 1 base and J lost 4; bases outside the gene matches: 3. Written as DNA, the CDR3 is TGTGCCAGCAGCTTAGGCCGGACAGGAGAGACCCAGTACTTC. This codes for CASSLGRTGETQYF.

This chain connects TRBV20-1 to TRBJ2-5; 13 positions agree with TRBD2. This CDR3 has 15 residues. The germline V gene has CDR1 DFQATT and CDR2 SNEGSKA (reference sequence). Trimming at V came to 6 bases and at J to 5 bases, leaving 9 bases not matched to a gene. This CDR3 is CSAPTSGGAWETQYF. The CDR3 bases are TGCAGTGCCCCTACTAGCGGGGGGGCGTGGGAGACCCAGTACTTC.

A single count supports this clonotype. The genes are TRBV7-3 and TRBJ2-1; D perhaps matches TRBD2 (6 bases). Trimming removed 5 bases at V and 8 bases at J, with 19 bases between. The CDR3 totals 15 residues. Per the germline V gene, CDR1 is SGHTA and CDR2 is FQGTGA. The chain's CDR3 is CASSGGPTAMDEQFF. The CDR3 nucleotides read TGTGCCAGCAGCGGAGGGCCTACGGCTATGGATGAGCAGTTCTTC.

This clonotype appeared a few times. The rearrangement uses TRBV6-2 or TRBV6-3 and TRBJ1-1, with D possibly being TRBD1 (6 bases). Germline V gives CDR1 MNHEY, CDR2 SVGEGT. The CDR3 totals 18 residues. V lost 0 bases and J lost 0, with 17 bases in between. The CDR3 loop reads CASSYSTRGRGMNTEAFF. The CDR3 nucleotides are TGTGCCAGCAGTTACTCGACCAGGGGAAGGGGGATGAACACTGAAGCTTTCTTT.

The chain uses TRBV6-2 or TRBV6-3 and TRBJ2-1; tentative D call: TRBD1 (6 bases). This CDR3 contains 13 residues. The V end was cut by 8 bases, the J end by 8 bases, with 16 bases between. The V gene's germline CDR1 is MNHEY and CDR2 SVGEGT. The CDR3 bases are TGTGCCAGCGATAAGGGACATGTCGATGAGCAGTTCTTC. Its protein is CASDKGHVDEQFF.

V gene TRBV4-1 combines with J gene TRBJ2-7; the match to TRBD2 covers 8 bases. Per germline, CDR1 MGHRA and CDR2 YSYEKL. The CDR3 has 15 amino acids. V shed 2 bases and J 9 bases; nucleotides not matched to a gene: 12. In nucleotides, the CDR3 is TGCGCCAGCAGCCAACGGCCGGGACTAGATTTGTGGCAGTACTTC. Its translation: CASSQRPGLDLWQYF.

The chain's CDR3 is CASSVGTGGYSPLHF. The CDR3 coding sequence is TGTGCCAGCAGCGTCGGAACAGGGGGCTATTCACCCCTCCACTTT. The chain couples TRBV7-9 to TRBJ1-6; 9 positions match TRBD1. The CDR3 has 15 residues. In germline, CDR1 is SEHNR, CDR2 FQNEAQ (reference sequence). With V trimmed by 5 bases and J by 8 bases, 7 bases remained unmatched.

CDR3 in DNA: TGCAGTGCTGCAGGGGCGGGAGATACGCAGTATTTT. It is translated as CSAAGAGDTQYF. The chain is built from TRBV20-1 and TRBJ2-3; D is possibly TRBD1 (6 bases). CDR1 is DFQATT, CDR2 SNEGSKA, per germline (reference sequence). V gave up 5 bases and J gave up 5 bases, with 11 bases separating them. The CDR3 is made up of 12 amino acids.

The chain employs TRBV19 and TRBJ2-5, with 7 positions matching TRBD2. Germline V gene lookup returns CDR1 LNHDA and CDR2 SQIVND (reference sequence). The V segment lost 5 bases and the J segment 7 bases; nucleotides outside the gene matches: 7. The CDR3 covers 13 residues. The CDR3 loop is CASSAGVRGTQYF. The CDR3 DNA is TGTGCCAGTAGTGCGGGGGTTAGGGGGACCCAGTACTTC.

The J gene is TRBJ1-1, the V gene TRBV7-9; 8 positions match TRBD1. This CDR3 spans 16 amino acids. V lost 5 bases to trimming and J lost 5 bases; unmatched junction nucleotides: 13. Germline lookup yields CDR1 SEHNR and CDR2 FQNEAQ (reference sequence). The CDR3 loop is CASSPRWWTGRTEAFF. CDR3 DNA: TGTGCCAGCAGCCCGCGATGGTGGACAGGGCGAACTGAAGCTTTCTTT.

Concerning this clonotype itself: This could be a read error, since a much larger clone is one nucleotide away. The chain employs TRBV11-1 and TRBJ1-5, with unresolved D. CDR3 length: 16 amino acids. Germline assignment: CDR1 SGHAT and CDR2 FQDESV (reference sequence). This chain's CDR3 is CTSSLLSVRSNQPQHF. As DNA, the CDR3 is TGTACCAGCAGCTTATTGAGTGTCCGGAGCAATCAGCCCCAGCATTTT.

This clonotype was counted only a few times. The chain joins TRBV6-1 to TRBJ1-2, with 7 bases matching TRBD1. Germline V gene data show CDR1 as MNHNS and CDR2 as SASEGT. This CDR3 has 14 residues. V shed 4 bases and J 4 bases; nucleotides not matched to a gene: 6. The chain's CDR3 is CASSGQNRGYGYTF. CDR3 sequence (DNA): TGTGCCAGCAGTGGACAGAACAGGGGCTATGGCTACACCTTC.

The V call is TRBV4-3, the J call TRBJ2-7; weak D call: TRBD2 (6 bases). Germline-derived CDR1 and CDR2 are LGHNA and YSLEER. CDR3 length equals 15 residues. The germline V and J ends were trimmed by 4 bases and 6 bases, with 19 bases remaining between them. The CDR3: CASSREVVGFIEQYF. CDR3 DNA sequence: TGCGCCAGCAGCCGGGAGGTGGTAGGGTTTATCGAGCAGTACTTC.

The chain is built from TRBV20-1 and TRBJ2-3, with D possibly matching TRBD2 (5 bases). CDR3 size: 13 residues. Trimming took 6 bases from V and 4 from J, leaving 14 bases between them. The germline V gene has CDR1 DFQATT and CDR2 SNEGSKA (reference sequence). The CDR3 coding sequence is TGCAGTGCATACCTCGGGGTTTCAGATACGCAGTATTTT. Amino acid sequence: CSAYLGVSDTQYF.

This clonotype was counted between two and nine times. The gene calls are TRBV4-2 and TRBJ1-6, with D tentatively TRBD1 (5 bases). V was shortened by 7 bases and J by 6 bases, with 10 bases between the two germline ends. CDR1 and CDR2 (germline): LGHNA, YNFKEQ. The CDR3 contains 13 residues. For the CDR3, the DNA is TGTGCCAGCAAAGGACAACTTAATTCACCCCTCCACTTT. It specifies CASKGQLNSPLHF.

This sequence joins TRBV14 and TRBJ2-3; D uncertain. This CDR3 is built from 15 residues. The germline V gene has CDR1 SGHDN and CDR2 FVKESK. Trimming took off 1 base at V and 6 bases at J, with 14 bases between the two ends. CDR3 nucleotide sequence: TGTGCCAGCAGCCAAGGTCTGACTCGCGTGGATACGCAGTATTTT. It translates to CASSQGLTRVDTQYF.

This clonotype was recorded once. The chain is built from TRBV2 and TRBJ1-1; D is unresolved. The CDR3 totals 14 residues. Germline V gives CDR1 SNHLY, CDR2 FYNNEI. Trimming shortened V by 3 bases and J by 1 base, and 9 bases separated the two germline ends. The CDR3 region has the DNA TGTGCCAGCAGTGATCCCCAGGCGAACACTGAAGCTTTCTTT. Translation: CASSDPQANTEAFF.

On this clonotype: It may be a read error: a sequence one base away is much more abundant. The rearrangement joins TRBV18 to TRBJ1-2; 9 bases align to TRBD1. Unmatched junction bases numbered 4, after V lost 3 bases and J lost 5 bases. CDR1 KGHSH and CDR2 LQKENI come from the germline V gene. This CDR3 is 14 amino acids long. The CDR3 nucleotides are TGTGCCAGCTCACCGGCGACAGGGGGATATGGCTACACCTTC. Translation: CASSPATGGYGYTF.